This T cell receptor (delta chain) was obtained from a study of gamma-delta chains in newborns, infants, children. The wider study: Microbial exposure reportedly drives polyclonal innate γδ T cell expansion after birth.

TCRdb re-called the reads with CATT. The sample lists over 12,000 delta-chain clones, less than 9.5% occurring once. This clone was observed a few times. Germline V CDR1 and CDR2: GEAIGNYY, EKD. The CDR3 is 14 residues long. Losses at the gene ends were 3 bases for V and 5 bases for J; bases not matched to a gene: 5. Material for sequencing was blood. The chain couples TRDV2 to TRDJ2; 7 bases match TRDD3. This clonotype originated in a child who was a newborn, infant or young child, either healthy, febrile or measles-vaccinated (not recorded which). The CDR3 DNA follows: TGTGCCTGTGACTTCTGGGGGGCTACAGCACAACTCTTCTTT. Translated, it gives CACDFWGATAQLFF.